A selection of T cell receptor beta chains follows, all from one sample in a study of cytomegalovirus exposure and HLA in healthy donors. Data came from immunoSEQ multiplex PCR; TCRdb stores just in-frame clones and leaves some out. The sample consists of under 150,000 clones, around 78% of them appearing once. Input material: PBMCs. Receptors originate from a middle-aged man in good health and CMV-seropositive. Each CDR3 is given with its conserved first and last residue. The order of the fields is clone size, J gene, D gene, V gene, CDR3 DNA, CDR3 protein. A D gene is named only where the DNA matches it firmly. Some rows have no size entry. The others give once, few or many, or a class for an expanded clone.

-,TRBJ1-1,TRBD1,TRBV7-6,TGTGCCAGCAGTTTAGGACAGGGTGTCTTGGGCACTGAAGCTTTCTTT,CASSLGQGVLGTEAFF
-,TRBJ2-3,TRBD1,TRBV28,TGTGCCAGCAGTTGGGAAAGACAGGGGGGCGCAGATACGCAGTATTTT,CASSWERQGGADTQYF
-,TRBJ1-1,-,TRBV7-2,TGTGCCAGCAGGACAGGGAACACTGAAGCTTTCTTT,CASRTGNTEAFF
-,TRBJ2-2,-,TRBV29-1,TGCAGCGTAGGGTCCCCCGGAGCGGGTACCGGGGAGCTGTTTTTT,CSVGSPGAGTGELFF
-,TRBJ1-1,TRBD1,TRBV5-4,TGTGCCAGCAGACCCGGGACAGGCGTCCGGGGCACTGAAGCTTTCTTT,CASRPGTGVRGTEAFF
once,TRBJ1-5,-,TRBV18,TGTGCCAGCTCACGACGACTAGGGTCGGGCAATCAGCCCCAGCATTTT,CASSRRLGSGNQPQHF
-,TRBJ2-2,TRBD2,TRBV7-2,TGTGCCAGCAGCTTATCACCGACTAGCGGTGTGCACGGGGAGCTGTTTTTT,CASSLSPTSGVHGELFF
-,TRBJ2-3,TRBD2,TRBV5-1,TGCGCCAGCAGCTACGGGACTAGCGGGAGGACAGATACGCAGTATTTT,CASSYGTSGRTDTQYF
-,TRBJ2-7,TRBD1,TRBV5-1,TGCGCCAGCAGCTTCAAGAGGCAGGGGGCCTTCGAGCAGTACTTC,CASSFKRQGAFEQYF
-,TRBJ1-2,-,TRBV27,TGTGCCAGCAGTTCGGCCAGGGGCAGCGGCTACACCTTC,CASSSARGSGYTF
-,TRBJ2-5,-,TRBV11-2,TGTGCCAGCAGCTTCCGACAGGCCCCAGAGACCCAGTACTTC,CASSFRQAPETQYF
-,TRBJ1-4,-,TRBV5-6,TGTGCCAGCAGCGCCTTGGGGGCAGAAAAACTGTTTTTT,CASSALGAEKLFF
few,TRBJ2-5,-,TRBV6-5,TGTGCCAGCAGTTACGATGTCCAGCAAGAGACCCAGTACTTC,CASSYDVQQETQYF
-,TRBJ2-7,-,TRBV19,TGTGCCAGTAGCGACAGCTTCAGCTACGAGCAGTACTTC,CASSDSFSYEQYF
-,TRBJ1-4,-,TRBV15,TGTGCCACCAGCACTGAGCAGCGCGAAAAACTGTTTTTT,CATSTEQREKLFF
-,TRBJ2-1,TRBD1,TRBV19,TGTGCCAGTAGTCCAAGGTCGACAGGGACATCCCCATACAATGAGCAGTTCTTC,CASSPRSTGTSPYNEQFF
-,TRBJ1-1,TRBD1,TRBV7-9,TGTTCCAGCAGCTCTCAGGACAGGGTGTACGGGTACACTGAAGCTTTCTTT,CSSSSQDRVYGYTEAFF
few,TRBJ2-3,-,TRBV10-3,TGTGCCATCAGCCCCCGAGAAGATACGCAGTATTTT,CAISPREDTQYF
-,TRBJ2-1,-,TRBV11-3,TGTGCCAGCAGCTTAGCCTCTAATGGAGCGTATGAGCAGTTCTTC,CASSLASNGAYEQFF
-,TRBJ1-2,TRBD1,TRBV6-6,TGTGCCAGCAGTTACACGACAGGGTCTAGCTATGGCTACACCTTC,CASSYTTGSSYGYTF
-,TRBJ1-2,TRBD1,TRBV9,TGTGCCAGCAGCGTGCGCCCGGGGACACAGGGGGGCGGCTACACCTTC,CASSVRPGTQGGGYTF
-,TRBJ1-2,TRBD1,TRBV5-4,TGTGCCAGCAGCCCCTGGACAGGGGGGAACTATGGCTACACCTTC,CASSPWTGGNYGYTF
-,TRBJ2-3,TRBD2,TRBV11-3,TGTGCCAGCAGCTTAGGGCCAACTAGCGGGAGTAAATCAGATACGCAGTATTTT,CASSLGPTSGSKSDTQYF
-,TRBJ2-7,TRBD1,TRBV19,TGTGCCAGTAGTTCCCCCGGGACAGGGCGGTACGAGCAGTACTTC,CASSSPGTGRYEQYF
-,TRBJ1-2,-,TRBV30,TGTGCCTGGAGTGTACTCAGGGGCGCGTGGGGCTACACCTTC,CAWSVLRGAWGYTF
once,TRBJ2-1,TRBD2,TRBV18,TGTGCCAGCTCACCGGGACTAGCGGACTACAATGAGCAGTTCTTC,CASSPGLADYNEQFF
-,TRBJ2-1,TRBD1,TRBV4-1,TGCGCCAGCAGCTCTAGAATGGGACAGCACAATGAGCAGTTCTTC,CASSSRMGQHNEQFF
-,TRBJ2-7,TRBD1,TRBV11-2,TGTGCCAGCAGCCCACAGGGGAACGAGCAGTACTTC,CASSPQGNEQYF